Presented here are 21 T cell receptor beta chains from one specimen sequenced in a study of blood T cell repertoires in COVID-19. The repertoire was sequenced with immunoSEQ multiplex PCR; TCRdb's copy has only in-frame clones and lacks some. This table has roughly 280,000 clones, roughly 87% appearing once. What was sequenced was peripheral blood. The receptor set was obtained from a woman between 50 and 59 years old who had recovered from COVID-19.

V usage is TRBV28 and J usage is TRBJ2-7; TRBD2 aligns across 7 bases. The CDR3 is 17 residues long. Germline V gene sequence: CDR1 MDHEN, CDR2 SYDVKM. V lost 5 bases and J lost 2; bases outside the gene matches: 15. In nucleotides, the CDR3 is TGTGCCAGCAGTCCGCGGGGGAGAGCATCGCCAACCTACGAGCAGTACTTC. It specifies CASSPRGRASPTYEQYF.

This clone showed up just once. This chain uses TRBV4-2 with TRBJ2-1, with TRBD2 matching 7 bases. This CDR3 contains 14 residues. Per germline, CDR1 LGHNA and CDR2 YNFKEQ. V dropped 1 base and J dropped 7; count of bases not matched to a gene: 4. The CDR3 reads CASSQAASGNEQFF. CDR3 in DNA: TGTGCCAGCAGCCAAGCTGCTAGCGGTAATGAGCAGTTCTTC.

The chain joins TRBV7-9 to TRBJ1-6; 10 bases agree with TRBD1. Germline assignment: CDR1 SEHNR and CDR2 FQNEAQ (reference sequence). V lost 5 bases to trimming and J lost 10 bases; unmatched junction nucleotides: 5. The CDR3 consists of 14 residues. Here the CDR3 reads CASSKGQGQSPLHF. The CDR3 DNA reads as TGTGCCAGCAGCAAGGGACAGGGGCAATCACCCCTCCACTTT.

In DNA form, the CDR3 reads TGTGCCAGCAGCTCCCGGACAGGCCCGACCCAGTACTTC. Translation: CASSSRTGPTQYF. V is TRBV5-6 and J is TRBJ2-5; 7 bases are shared with TRBD1. In germline, CDR1 is SGHDT, CDR2 YYEEEE. The CDR3 covers 13 residues. J lost 7 bases, V lost 3 bases, and 6 bases had no gene match.

The J gene is TRBJ1-5, the V gene TRBV6-2 or TRBV6-3; D gene ambiguous. The V end lost 2 bases, the J end lost 4 bases, and 9 bases lay between the germline ends. Germline V CDR1 and CDR2: MNHEY, SVGEGT. The CDR3 has 14 amino acids. CDR3 in amino acids: CASSYGRANQPQHF. Written as DNA, the CDR3 is TGTGCCAGCAGTTACGGGCGGGCGAATCAGCCCCAGCATTTT.

The V gene is TRBV19, the J gene TRBJ2-5; the D gene is possibly TRBD1 (5 bases). Germline V CDR1 and CDR2: LNHDA, SQIVND (reference sequence). The V and J ends lost 5 bases and 2 bases respectively, with 12 bases between them. CDR3 length equals 14 residues. The DNA for the CDR3 is TGTGCCAGTAGTTCCATTACAGGACAAGAGACCCAGTACTTC. Amino acids: CASSSITGQETQYF.

Ten or more counts support this clone. The chain recombines TRBV3-1 (or the pseudogene TRBV3-2) with TRBJ1-3; 9 bases agree with TRBD1. Germline V gene data show CDR1 as LGHDT and CDR2 as YNNKEL (reference sequence). This CDR3 is 17 amino acids long. Trimming removed 4 bases from V and 0 bases from J; junction bases left unmatched: 7. CDR3 amino acids: CASSRAGTGSSGNTIYF. In DNA, the CDR3 is TGTGCCAGCAGCCGAGCCGGGACAGGGTCCTCTGGAAACACCATATATTTT.

The V gene is TRBV21-1, the J gene TRBJ2-2; the table's D call, TRBD2, was not checked against the DNA. TRBV21-1 has pseudogene status. This CDR3 spans 15 amino acids. The CDR3 DNA reads TGTGCCAGCAAACCCGGGTTGGAGAACACCGGGGAGCTGTTTTTT. This sequence encodes CASKPGLENTGELFF.

The chain couples TRBV15 to TRBJ2-7, with D perhaps matching TRBD1 (6 bases). Looked up from germline, CDR1 is LNHNV and CDR2 is YYDKDF (reference sequence). Trimming removed 0 bases at V and 0 bases at J, with 15 bases between. The CDR3 has 17 residues. The CDR3 sequence: CATSREGQGIISYEQYF. The CDR3 bases are TGTGCCACCAGCAGAGAGGGGCAGGGGATCATCTCCTACGAGCAGTACTTC.

V and J are TRBV19 and TRBJ1-5; tentatively, D is TRBD1 (6 bases). Germline V gene data show CDR1 as LNHDA and CDR2 as SQIVND (reference sequence). The CDR3 covers 14 residues. The V end was cut by 1 base, the J end by 5 bases, with 9 bases between. CDR3 sequence: CASSIGGPHQPQHF. DNA for the CDR3: TGTGCCAGTAGTATAGGGGGGCCCCATCAGCCCCAGCATTTT.

This clone was found once. The V gene is TRBV6-1, the J gene TRBJ1-1; a weak D match, TRBD1 (5 bases). This CDR3 is built from 15 residues. V lost 3 bases, J lost 1 base, and 12 bases lay in between. Germline loops: CDR1 MNHNS, CDR2 SASEGT. The CDR3 nucleotides are TGTGCCAGCAGTGATAGGGATACAGGGAACACTGAAGCTTTCTTT. It translates to CASSDRDTGNTEAFF.

This clone was picked up one time. This chain's CDR3 is CASSQDNGWDRGYEQYF. The CDR3 region has the DNA TGCGCCAGCAGCCAAGACAACGGGTGGGACAGGGGCTACGAGCAGTACTTC. V and J are TRBV4-1 and TRBJ2-7, with TRBD1 matching 10 bases. The CDR3 extends over 17 amino acids. J gave up 3 bases and V 0 bases, and 8 bases lay outside the gene matches. Germline loops: CDR1 MGHRA, CDR2 YSYEKL.

The chain employs TRBV27 and TRBJ1-6; D possibly corresponds to TRBD1 (6 bases). The germline CDR1 and CDR2 sequences are MNHEY and SMNVEV (reference sequence). Trimming removed 1 base from V and 1 base from J, with 23 bases in between. The CDR3 runs to 21 residues. CDR3 DNA sequence: TGTGCCAGCAGTTTATTGTTGCGGGTTGACCCTCAGGGGTCCTATAATTCACCCCTCCACTTT. Its protein is CASSLLLRVDPQGSYNSPLHF.

The chain recombines TRBV6-4 with TRBJ2-7; 8 nucleotides agree with TRBD2. The CDR3 is 17 amino acids. V dropped 0 bases and J dropped 3; count of bases not matched to a gene: 10. The germline V gene encodes CDR1 MRHNA and CDR2 SNTAGT. The CDR3 region has the DNA TGTGCCAGCAGTGACTCGATTAGACGGGAGGGTGTCTACGAGCAGTACTTC. Translating gives CASSDSIRREGVYEQYF.

The chain couples TRBV7-2 to TRBJ2-1, with a tentative D call TRBD2 (6 bases). The germline V gene encodes CDR1 SGHTA and CDR2 FQGNSA. The length of the CDR3 is 17 residues. V was shortened by 2 bases and J by 11 bases, with 25 bases between the two germline ends. For the CDR3, the DNA is TGTGCCAGCAGCTTATCGTCTGGCCCGGGAGCGGGCAGTCAGCAGTTCTTC. It encodes CASSLSSGPGAGSQQFF.

V gene TRBV15 combines with J gene TRBJ2-7; tentative D call: TRBD2 (6 bases). With 0 bases removed from V and 10 bases from J, the gap between germline ends came to 13 bases. The germline gives CDR1 LNHNV, CDR2 YYDKDF (reference sequence). The CDR3 is 13 residues long. The CDR3 sequence is CATSREKEGPQYF. Written as DNA, the CDR3 is TGTGCCACCAGCAGAGAGAAGGAGGGGCCCCAGTACTTC.

This clone was seen a single time. The chain has TRBV5-4 and TRBJ2-7; TRBD2 matches 10 bases. Germline V gives CDR1 SGHNT, CDR2 YYREEE (reference sequence). This CDR3 comprises 15 residues. After removal of 0 bases from V and 3 bases from J, the junction contained 3 bases not matched to a gene. As DNA, the CDR3 is TGTGCCAGCAGCTTGGGAGCTAGCGGGAGCTACGAGCAGTACTTC. It translates to CASSLGASGSYEQYF.

The chain combines TRBV7-2 with TRBJ2-7, with TRBD1 matching 7 bases. Per the germline V gene, CDR1 is SGHTA and CDR2 is FQGNSA. The CDR3 is made up of 15 amino acids. V trimming: 5 bases; J trimming: 0 bases; junction bases outside the gene matches: 7. The CDR3 here is CASSRDRAVSYEQYF. Written as DNA, the CDR3 is TGTGCCAGCAGCCGCGACAGGGCGGTCTCCTACGAGCAGTACTTC.

The rearrangement links TRBV7-8 to TRBJ1-1; 10 bases align to TRBD1. Germline lookup yields CDR1 SGHVS and CDR2 FQNEAQ. Trimming cost V 7 bases and J 1 base; bases outside gene matches: 9. The CDR3 consists of 16 residues. The CDR3 bases are TGTGCCAGCACCGCACCGGGGACAGGGGAGAACACTGAAGCTTTCTTT. Amino acids: CASTAPGTGENTEAFF.

The chain couples TRBV28 to TRBJ2-7, with 7 bases fitting TRBD2. V shed 2 bases, J shed 6 bases, and the junction held 10 bases outside the gene matches. This CDR3 is built from 15 residues. The germline gives CDR1 MDHEN, CDR2 SYDVKM. CDR3 sequence: CASSLMGGQVSEQYF. As DNA, the CDR3 is TGTGCCAGCAGTTTAATGGGAGGGCAGGTATCCGAGCAGTACTTC.

This clone was observed a handful of times. The chain recombines TRBV28 with TRBJ1-6; 7 nucleotides line up with TRBD1. The CDR3 totals 14 residues. The V and J ends lost 8 bases and 8 bases, in that order; junction bases with no gene match: 9. From germline, CDR1 is MDHEN and CDR2 SYDVKM. Here the CDR3 reads CASQTGTAYSPLHF. DNA of the CDR3: TGTGCCAGCCAAACCGGGACAGCTTATTCACCCCTCCACTTT.